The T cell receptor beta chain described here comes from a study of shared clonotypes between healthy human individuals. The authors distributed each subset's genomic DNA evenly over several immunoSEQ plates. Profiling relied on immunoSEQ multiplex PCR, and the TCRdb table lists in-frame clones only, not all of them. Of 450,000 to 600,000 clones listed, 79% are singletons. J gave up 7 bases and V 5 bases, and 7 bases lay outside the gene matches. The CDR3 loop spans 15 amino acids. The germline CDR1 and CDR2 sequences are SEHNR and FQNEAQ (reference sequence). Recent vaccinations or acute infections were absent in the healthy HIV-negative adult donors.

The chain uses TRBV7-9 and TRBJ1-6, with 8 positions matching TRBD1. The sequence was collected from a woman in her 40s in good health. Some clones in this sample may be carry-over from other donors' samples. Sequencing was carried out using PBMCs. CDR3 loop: CASSRGQGLNSPLHF. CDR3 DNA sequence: TGTGCCAGCAGCCGCGGACAGGGTTTGAATTCACCCCTCCACTTT.